A selection of T cell receptor beta chains follows, all from one sample in a study of T-cell memory formation after mild COVID-19. MiXCR, run by TCRdb on the 5' RACE reads, gives a single entry per CDR3 protein. The sample records 250,000 or so distinct CDR3 sequences, approximately 19% being singletons. Sequencing was performed on PBMCs or a T cell subset sorted from them (not recorded which). The receptors were sampled from a man aged 18 to 30 who had mild COVID-19 (a few samples of this study predate the infection). Cell type and time point are not known. CDR3s include the opening cysteine and the closing phenylalanine or tryptophan. The D gene is left open where the match is weak. Part of the rows lack a size; the others show once, few, many or a class for expanded clones.

TGTGCCAGCAGTTTAATTGGGAGGCAGTATTTT CASSLIGRQYF TRBJ2-3 TRBV12-3/TRBV12-4 few -
TGCGCCAGCAGCCAAGATACAATCCAGGGGGCTGGAAACACCATATATTTT CASSQDTIQGAGNTIYF TRBJ1-3 TRBV4-3 few TRBD1
TGTGCCAGCAGTTTAACAGGATACGGAAACACCATATATTTT CASSLTGYGNTIYF TRBJ1-3 TRBV28 few -
TGTGCCAGCAGCCAGACAGGAACTCCGACTTTCTTT CASSQTGTPTFF TRBJ1-1 TRBV3-1 many -
TGCGCCAGCAGCCAAGATGGACAGGGGTTCACCATATATTTT CASSQDGQGFTIYF TRBJ1-3 TRBV4-3 - TRBD1
TGTGCCAGCAGTTATAGAGGGGGTAGCACAGATACGCAGTATTTT CASSYRGGSTDTQYF TRBJ2-3 TRBV9 many -
TGTACCAGCAACGGACCGCTTGAAGCTTTCTTT CTSNGPLEAFF TRBJ1-1 TRBV6-5 - -
TGTGCCAGCAGTGACTTCACAGGGGGCGGGAGGAAGCAGTACTTC CASSDFTGGGRKQYF TRBJ2-7 TRBV25-1 - -
TGCGCCAGCAGCCGCGCGGGGTCGAACACCGGGGAGCTGTTTTTT CASSRAGSNTGELFF TRBJ2-2 TRBV4-3 - -
TGTGCCAGCAGTGAACGACCCGCGACGGAGAGGGTAAACTCACCCCTCCACTTT CASSERPATERVNSPLHF TRBJ1-6 TRBV6-1 - -
TGCGCCAGCAGCCATTTGGCCACAGGGGAGTCCATGAACACTGAAGCTTTCTTT CASSHLATGESMNTEAFF TRBJ1-1 TRBV4-3 - TRBD1
TGTGCCACCAGTGACCGGACAGACACAGATACGCAGTATTTT CATSDRTDTDTQYF TRBJ2-3 TRBV24-1 - -
TGCAGTGCTAGGGGTTGGTCGACTAGCGGGGTGAATGAGCAGTTCTTC CSARGWSTSGVNEQFF TRBJ2-1 TRBV20-1 few TRBD2
TGTGCCAGCAGCGTAAGTGCGTCGGCTAGCGGGGGCCCTCGCACAGATACGCAGTATTTT CASSVSASASGGPRTDTQYF TRBJ2-3 TRBV11-2 many TRBD2